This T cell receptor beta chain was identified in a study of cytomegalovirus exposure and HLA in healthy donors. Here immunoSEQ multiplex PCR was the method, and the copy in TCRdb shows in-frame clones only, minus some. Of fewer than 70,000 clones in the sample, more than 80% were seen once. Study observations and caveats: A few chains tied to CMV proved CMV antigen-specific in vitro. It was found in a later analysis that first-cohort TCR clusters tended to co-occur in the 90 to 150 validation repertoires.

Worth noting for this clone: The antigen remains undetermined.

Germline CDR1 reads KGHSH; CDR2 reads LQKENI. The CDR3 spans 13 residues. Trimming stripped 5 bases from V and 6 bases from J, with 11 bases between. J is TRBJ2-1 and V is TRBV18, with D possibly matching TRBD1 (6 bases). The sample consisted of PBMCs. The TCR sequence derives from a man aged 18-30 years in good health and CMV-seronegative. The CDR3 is CASSDRRSNEQFF. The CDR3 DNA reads TGTGCCAGCTCAGACAGGCGTAGCAATGAGCAGTTCTTC.